The 10 T cell receptor beta chains in this list originate from one sample, sequenced in a study of cytomegalovirus exposure and HLA in healthy donors. PCR involved 60 Vbeta and 13 Jbeta primers. Libraries were prepared by immunoSEQ multiplex PCR; TCRdb keeps only in-frame clonotypes and omits some of them. Of under 200,000 clones detected, 60% to 85% appear once; the ten largest clones hold roughly 3%. The sequencing sample was made of PBMCs. The receptors here all came from a female donor in good health and CMV-seronegative.

There are a few counts of this clone. V and J are TRBV18 and TRBJ2-7; weak D call: TRBD2 (6 bases). Germline lookup yields CDR1 KGHSH and CDR2 LQKENI. The CDR3 is 15 amino acids. V was clipped by 3 bases and J by 6 bases, with 18 bases between them. The DNA of the CDR3 is TGTGCCAGCTCACCTCTCCCGGTGGGGGGAAGCGAGCAGTACTTC. Translation: CASSPLPVGGSEQYF.

The V and J genes are TRBV4-1 and TRBJ2-2, with D maybe TRBD2 (5 bases). V was shortened by 1 base and J by 6 bases, with 9 bases between the two germline ends. The CDR3 is 14 residues long. CDR1 MGHRA and CDR2 YSYEKL come from the germline V gene. This CDR3 reads CASSQVAGAGELFF. In DNA form, the CDR3 reads TGCGCCAGCAGCCAAGTGGCGGGTGCCGGGGAGCTGTTTTTT.

V usage is TRBV9 and J usage is TRBJ2-3, with D perhaps matching TRBD1 (6 bases). V was trimmed by 0 bases and J by 0 bases, leaving 8 bases between them. The CDR3 runs to 15 residues. CDR1 is SGDLS, CDR2 YYNGEE, per germline. The CDR3 region is CASSVEDSSTDTQYF. DNA of the CDR3: TGTGCCAGCAGCGTAGAGGACAGTAGCACAGATACGCAGTATTTT. Using reference TRBV9 and TRBJ2-3 for the parts outside the CDR3, the full variable domain is DSGVTQTPKHLITATGQRVTLRCSPRSGDLSVYWYQQSLDQGLQFLIQYYNGEERAKGNILERFSAQQFPDLHSELNLSSLELGDSALYFCASSVEDSSTDTQYFGPGTRLTVL.

V usage is TRBV19 and J usage is TRBJ1-5; no firm D call. Per germline, CDR1 LNHDA and CDR2 SQIVND (reference sequence). This CDR3 region has 12 residues. Trimming took 9 bases from V and 6 from J, leaving 12 bases between them. The chain's CDR3 is CASGRLGQPQHF. The CDR3 DNA is TGTGCCAGCGGTAGACTTGGTCAGCCCCAGCATTTT.

The chain recombines TRBV11-3 with TRBJ2-7; D is possibly TRBD2 (6 bases). Germline assignment: CDR1 SGHNT and CDR2 YENEEA. V lost 6 bases and J lost 4, with 16 bases in between. The CDR3 is 14 residues long. In DNA, the CDR3 is TGTGCCAGCAGTACCCGGGAGAAGGGGTACGAGCAGTACTTC. This encodes CASSTREKGYEQYF.

The rearrangement joins TRBV28 to TRBJ1-5; D may be TRBD1 (5 bases). Looked up from germline, CDR1 is MDHEN and CDR2 is SYDVKM. V was clipped by 4 bases and J by 2 bases, with 12 bases between them. CDR3 length equals 15 residues. For the CDR3, the DNA is TGTGCCAGCAGTTCGACAGTACAGGGCAATCAGCCCCAGCATTTT. Its protein is CASSSTVQGNQPQHF.

This clone showed up just once. The chain recombines TRBV7-2 with TRBJ2-5; D possibly corresponds to TRBD1 (6 bases). Germline assignment: CDR1 SGHTA and CDR2 FQGNSA. Trimming shortened V by 5 bases and J by 0 bases, and 16 bases separated the two germline ends. The CDR3 length is 16 residues. For the CDR3, the DNA is TGTGCCAGCAGCCCCGAGCCGCACAGGGACCAAGAGACCCAGTACTTC. This codes for CASSPEPHRDQETQYF.

V usage is TRBV4-1 and J usage is TRBJ1-4; D gene unclear. V lost 2 bases, J lost 6 bases, and 7 bases lay in between. The V gene's germline CDR1 is MGHRA and CDR2 YSYEKL. This CDR3 has 13 amino acids. The CDR3 DNA follows: TGCGCCAGCAGCCAATCAATAGATGAAAAACTGTTTTTT. It specifies CASSQSIDEKLFF.

This chain joins TRBV18 and TRBJ2-7, with 11 nucleotides matching TRBD2. Germline CDR1 KGHSH, CDR2 LQKENI. This CDR3 region has 14 residues. J gave up 4 bases and V 3 bases, and 2 bases lay outside the gene matches. CDR3 amino acids: CASSPTSGVYEQYF. CDR3 sequence (DNA): TGTGCCAGCTCACCGACTAGCGGGGTTTACGAGCAGTACTTC.

J is TRBJ2-3 and V is TRBV4-1, with 9 bases identical to TRBD2. The CDR3 is made up of 16 amino acids. The V and J ends lost 5 bases and 2 bases, in that order; junction bases with no gene match: 8. The V gene's germline CDR1 is MGHRA and CDR2 YSYEKL. CDR3 coding DNA: TGCGCCAGCAGCGCAAGACTAGCGGCAGACACAGATACGCAGTATTTT. Its protein product is CASSARLAADTDTQYF.